These T cell receptor beta chains were read from a single sample in a study of memory CD4+ T cells and cytomegalovirus serostatus. This table comes from immunoSEQ multiplex PCR, and its TCRdb copy is limited to in-frame clones, with some not included. Among tens of thousands of clones, 70% to 80% were seen once, and the ten largest hold 0.82%. Sequencing was done on a sample of memory CD4+ T cells from blood. Source of these receptors: an adult in good health and CMV-seronegative. Both conserved end residues are part of each CDR3.

cdr3_length j_call v_call cdr3_aa
14 TRBJ1-1 TRBV5-1 CASMRGSANTEAFF
16 TRBJ2-5 TRBV28 CASSLAGGPLGETQYF
15 TRBJ1-4 TRBV5-3 CARPGTDPTNEKLFF
14 TRBJ1-2 TRBV19 CASSIRGGNYGYTF
13 TRBJ2-7 TRBV2 CADKKGGDDEQYF
13 TRBJ2-1 TRBV6-4 CASSEMDGLELFF
15 TRBJ1-5 TRBV6-1 CASSGEGLTNQPQHF
17 TRBJ2-3 TRBV27 CASSSLGVAGFSDTQYF
16 TRBJ2-2 TRBV2 CASSRGGPTNTGELFF
16 TRBJ2-2 TRBV6-5 CASSYSRQTNTGELFF
15 TRBJ1-1 TRBV14 CASSLATGLTTEAFF
13 TRBJ1-2 TRBV11-2 CASSPSGPYGYTF
12 TRBJ2-7 TRBV2 CASSESGYEQYF
13 TRBJ1-1 TRBV6-5 CASSPFQGTEAFF
15 TRBJ2-3 TRBV12-5 CASGLGLAGTDTQYF
12 TRBJ2-7 TRBV7-8 CASSLIGYEQYF
11 TRBJ1-1 TRBV29-1 CSGGQGTEAFF
18 TRBJ2-4 TRBV28 CASSSFEGTGGVKNIQYF
13 TRBJ1-1 TRBV10-2 CASGEGGNTEAFF
12 TRBJ2-3 TRBV30 CAWTSGTDTQYF
15 TRBJ1-4 TRBV4-2 CASSRGSGEVEKLFF
15 TRBJ1-5 TRBV6-5 CASSPLGTLNQPQHF
13 TRBJ1-5 TRBV6-1 CASSEQGDQPQHF
14 TRBJ2-7 TRBV7-2 CASSLEQGRGEQYF
11 TRBJ1-1 TRBV29-1 CSVSEGFDAFF
14 TRBJ1-2 TRBV6-4 CASSRIQGRYGYTF
14 TRBJ2-5 TRBV29-1 CSAGDNLLGETQYF
13 TRBJ1-5 TRBV30 CAWSRTVGQPQHF
16 TRBJ2-7 TRBV7-9 CASSLGIGTSYHEQYF
13 TRBJ2-7 TRBV27 CASSSRLGYEQYF
16 TRBJ2-5 TRBV9 CASSVGNSGRYETQYF
17 TRBJ2-3 TRBV19 CASSIIREGLSTDTQYF
17 TRBJ1-5 TRBV10-3 CATSESIRDRGNQPQHF
14 TRBJ2-1 TRBV5-1 CASRQGEPYNEQFF
14 TRBJ2-1 TRBV9 CASNRDLAFNEQFF
15 TRBJ2-4 TRBV7-8 CASSITRAGTNIQYF
16 TRBJ2-7 TRBV11-2 CASSLDAGRGTNEQYF